This TCR beta chain is drawn from a study of immune characterization of retroperitoneal liposarcoma. V dropped 2 bases and J dropped 5 bases, with 9 bases sitting between them. CDR3 size: 13 residues. In this sample, this clonotype turned up many times. TCRdb called the PCR reads again in MiXCR, with one record for every CDR3 protein. The sample carries about 10,000 distinct CDR3 sequences, less than 30% recorded once. The chain combines TRBV12-3 or TRBV12-4 with TRBJ1-2; D unresolved. Sequencing input: blood. The receptor was derived from a male donor with retroperitoneal liposarcoma. Here the CDR3 reads CASSLRVQYGYTF. The CDR3, as DNA: TGTGCCAGCAGTTTAAGGGTGCAATATGGCTACACCTTC.